This is a list of T cell receptor beta chains from one sample in a study of T cells after yellow fever vaccination. TCRdb itself ran the 5' RACE reads through MiXCR, one entry per CDR3 protein. The sample has 300,000 or so distinct CDR3 sequences, about 4% seen once. The material was PBMCs, obtained 5 days after the yellow fever booster vaccination. These receptors were obtained from a man aged 18-30 years who received the YFV17D yellow fever vaccine. CDR3s include the opening cysteine and the closing phenylalanine or tryptophan. Each record gives: D gene, J gene, V gene, clone size, CDR3 DNA, CDR3 protein. D genes are given only for firm matches. The listing skips clone size in some rows; elsewhere it reads once, few, many or a size class.

>.|TRBJ1-1|TRBV5-1|many
TGCGCCAGCAGCCAATCGAAAAACACTGAAGCTTTCTTT
CASSQSKNTEAFF
>.|TRBJ2-3|TRBV10-3|many
TGTGCCATCAGTGGTAGCACAGATACGCAGTATTTT
CAISGSTDTQYF
>.|TRBJ1-2|TRBV12-3/TRBV12-4|many
TGTGCCAGCAGCTCAGGGTATGGCTACACCTTC
CASSSGYGYTF
>TRBD2|TRBJ2-3|TRBV29-1|few
TGCAGCGGAAAAGGAGCAAGCGGGGGGTCCACAGATACGCAGTATTTT
CSGKGASGGSTDTQYF
>.|TRBJ2-3|TRBV29-1|many
TGCAGCGTTGAAACAGATACAGATACGCAGTATTTT
CSVETDTDTQYF
>.|TRBJ1-1|TRBV4-3|.
TGCGCCAGCAGCCAAGATCCACAGGGTGAAGCTTTCTTT
CASSQDPQGEAFF
>.|TRBJ2-3|TRBV4-1|few
TGCGCCAGCAGCCAAGGGCTGGGGTTTGGCACAGATACGCAGTATTTT
CASSQGLGFGTDTQYF
>.|TRBJ1-2|TRBV12-3/TRBV12-4|many
TGTGCCAGCAGTTTAGACTTAAGGGGCTACACCTTC
CASSLDLRGYTF
>TRBD2|TRBJ2-5|TRBV7-2|.
TGTGCCAGCAGCCTCAAAGCGGGGGGAGAGACCCAGTACTTC
CASSLKAGGETQYF
>.|TRBJ1-2|TRBV7-2|.
TGTGCCAGCAGCTTAGCGGCAGGGAGTGGCTACACCTTC
CASSLAAGSGYTF
>.|TRBJ1-4|TRBV9|few
TGTGCCAGCAGCGGGGACTTCGGGAATGAAAAACTGTTTTTT
CASSGDFGNEKLFF
>.|TRBJ2-7|TRBV7-9|.
TGTGCCAGCAGCACAGGGAAGTACGAGCAGTACTTC
CASSTGKYEQYF
>TRBD1|TRBJ1-2|TRBV27|few
TGTGCCAGCAGTTTGTCGACAGGGGGGAAAATTGGCTACACCTTC
CASSLSTGGKIGYTF
>TRBD1|TRBJ2-5|TRBV7-9|few
TGTGCCAGCAGTCGACAGGGGGGCCCTGGAGACCAAGAGACCCAGTACTTC
CASSRQGGPGDQETQYF
>.|TRBJ2-1|TRBV18|.
TGTGCCAGCTCCTCGATAGATGAGCAGTTCTTC
CASSSIDEQFF
>.|TRBJ2-1|TRBV29-1|few
TGCAGCGTTGATTTGCTGGGCTACAATGAGCAGTTCTTC
CSVDLLGYNEQFF
>TRBD2|TRBJ2-3|TRBV9|many
TGTGCCAGCAGCGTAGCACCCGGGACTACCAGGGTCGATACGCAGTATTTT
CASSVAPGTTRVDTQYF
>.|TRBJ1-1|TRBV4-3|.
TGCGCCAGCAGCCAAGGGGGAGGGGTTAACACTGAAGCTTTCTTT
CASSQGGGVNTEAFF
>TRBD1|TRBJ1-2|TRBV7-2|few
TGTGCCAGCAGCCCGACCTACCCCGGGACAGGCTATGGCTACACCTTC
CASSPTYPGTGYGYTF
>.|TRBJ1-2|TRBV27|many
TGTGCCAGCGGACGGGAGAGCTATGGCTACACCTTC
CASGRESYGYTF
>.|TRBJ1-3|TRBV7-2|few
TGTGCCAGCAGCTTATGGCGCGGACGACCCTCTGGAAACACCATATATTTT
CASSLWRGRPSGNTIYF
>.|TRBJ2-1|TRBV20-1|.
TGCAGTGCTAGTGACCGAGCGATGACCTACAATGAGCAGTTCTTC
CSASDRAMTYNEQFF
>.|TRBJ2-1|TRBV10-3|few
TGTGCCATCACGAGTCGGGGGTCAGGCTCCTACAATGAGCAGTTCTTC
CAITSRGSGSYNEQFF
>.|TRBJ1-2|TRBV7-9|few
TGTGCCAGCAGCTTAGACCCCAGCCGTATAGGCTATGGCTACACCTTC
CASSLDPSRIGYGYTF
>TRBD1|TRBJ2-6|TRBV20-1|few
TGCAGTGCTGGACAGGACCACTCTGGGGCCAACGTCCTGACTTTC
CSAGQDHSGANVLTF
>.|TRBJ2-1|TRBV6-5|.
TGTGCCAGCTGGTCAGGATCCGAGCAGTTCTTC
CASWSGSEQFF
>.|TRBJ1-2|TRBV3-1|few
TGTGCCAGCAGCCAAGATTTCAGGGACTATGGCTACACCTTC
CASSQDFRDYGYTF
>TRBD1|TRBJ1-5|TRBV4-1|.
TGCGCCAGCAGCCAAGTAAAATGGGACAGGGGACCGTTAAACTATCAGCCCCAGCATTTT
CASSQVKWDRGPLNYQPQHF
>TRBD1|TRBJ2-3|TRBV15|.
TGTGCCACCAGCTTACGGACAGGTCGGACAGATACGCAGTATTTT
CATSLRTGRTDTQYF
>TRBD1|TRBJ2-7|TRBV7-9|.
TGTGCCAGCAGCTTGGCCCCGACAGGGACATCCTACGAGCAGTACTTC
CASSLAPTGTSYEQYF
>.|TRBJ1-2|TRBV2|many
TGTGCCAGCGGATGGACTTTGGGGGGCTACACCTTC
CASGWTLGGYTF
>.|TRBJ2-5|TRBV7-9|many
TGTGCCAGCAGCCCGACCTGGGGGGACTCGTTAGAGACCCAGTACTTC
CASSPTWGDSLETQYF
>TRBD1|TRBJ1-5|TRBV5-1|many
TGCGCCAGCAGCTTGGGGACAGGGATAAATCAGCCCCAGCATTTT
CASSLGTGINQPQHF
>TRBD1|TRBJ2-2|TRBV7-8|many
TGTGCCAGCAGCGTAATAACAGGGGACACCGGGGAGCTGTTTTTT
CASSVITGDTGELFF
>TRBD2|TRBJ2-5|TRBV12-3/TRBV12-4|many
TGTGCCAGCAGATCCGGGGGGGCGAGAGAGACCCAGTACTTC
CASRSGGARETQYF
>TRBD2|TRBJ2-5|TRBV20-1|few
TGCAGTGCTAGAGTCGCCCCGGGAGCGGGGTGGGGAGAGACCCAGTACTTC
CSARVAPGAGWGETQYF
>TRBD2|TRBJ2-3|TRBV7-8|many
TGTGCCAGCAGCACTCCCGTGAAGACTAGCGGCCTTGGCGCAGATACGCAGTATTTT
CASSTPVKTSGLGADTQYF
>.|TRBJ1-5|TRBV20-1|few
TGCAGTGCTTCCGGGACGGGGCTATATAGCAATCAGCCCCAGCATTTT
CSASGTGLYSNQPQHF
>TRBD1|TRBJ2-7|TRBV28|.
TGTGCCAGCAACACAGGGGGCTCTTACGAGCAGTACTTC
CASNTGGSYEQYF
>.|TRBJ2-1|TRBV28|.
TGTGCCAGCAGTCAGGGGACTGCCCGACCGTTCTTC
CASSQGTARPFF
>TRBD2|TRBJ2-3|TRBV20-1|few
TGCAGTGCTAGAGATCGGACTAGCGGGGACACAGATACGCAGTATTTT
CSARDRTSGDTDTQYF
>.|TRBJ2-2|TRBV5-6|few
TGTGCCAGCAGCGCAGGGATGGGGGCCGGGGAGCTGTTTTTT
CASSAGMGAGELFF
>.|TRBJ2-5|TRBV7-2|many
TGTGCCAGCAGCTTAGGACAGACTAGTTTGGGCGAGACCCAGTACTTC
CASSLGQTSLGETQYF
>.|TRBJ2-7|TRBV6-5|.
TGTGCCAGCAGTTGGGGGGTTCAGACCTACGAGCAGTACTTC
CASSWGVQTYEQYF
>.|TRBJ1-1|TRBV4-1|few
TGCGCCAGCAGCCCCCAGGCCAAAAACACTGAAGCTTTCTTT
CASSPQAKNTEAFF
>.|TRBJ1-2|TRBV9|many
TGTGCCAGCAGCGTAGACAGTAACTATGGCTACACCTTC
CASSVDSNYGYTF
>TRBD1|TRBJ2-5|TRBV3-1|many
TGTGCCAGCAGCCAGGGCCTGACAGGGCGCGCAGAGACCCAGTACTTC
CASSQGLTGRAETQYF
>.|TRBJ2-3|TRBV19|.
TGTGCCAGTAGGGGGGGCATCGCCCCCTCAGATACGCAGTATTTT
CASRGGIAPSDTQYF
>.|TRBJ2-3|TRBV18|many
TGTGCCAGCTCGCGGGGTAACACAGATACGCAGTATTTT
CASSRGNTDTQYF
>TRBD1|TRBJ2-4|TRBV2|many
TGTGCCAGCAGTAGACAGGGGGCAAACATTCAGTACTTC
CASSRQGANIQYF
>.|TRBJ2-7|TRBV6-2/TRBV6-3|few
TGTGCCAGCACCCGTAGCGTTTCGACCGAGCAGTACTTC
CASTRSVSTEQYF
>.|TRBJ2-7|TRBV10-1|.
TGCGCCAGCAGTGAGTCCTCGGGGGCGTACGAGCAGTACTTC
CASSESSGAYEQYF
>TRBD1|TRBJ2-5|TRBV5-1|.
TGCGCCAGCAGCGCCGGACAGGCGGCTGGGGAGACCCAGTACTTC
CASSAGQAAGETQYF
>.|TRBJ1-1|TRBV6-5|few
TGTGCCAGCAGTTACTGGGGGGCGCCCACTGAAGCTTTCTTT
CASSYWGAPTEAFF
>TRBD2|TRBJ2-5|TRBV3-1|many
TGTGCCAGCAGCCTGCGGGGGGTCCAAGAGACCCAGTACTTC
CASSLRGVQETQYF
>TRBD1|TRBJ1-1|TRBV6-5|.
TGTGCCAGCAGTCCCGGGACAGATAATATGAACACTGAAGCTTTCTTT
CASSPGTDNMNTEAFF
>TRBD1|TRBJ2-3|TRBV7-2|many
TGTGCCAGCAGCTTAGCCACAGGGGGATCGACGCAGTATTTT
CASSLATGGSTQYF
>.|TRBJ2-3|TRBV2|many
TGTGCCAGCCGTTTCGCCCAGGATACGCAGTATTTT
CASRFAQDTQYF
>TRBD1|TRBJ2-3|TRBV6-6|few
TGTGCCAGCAGTACAGGACAGGCAGATACGCAGTATTTT
CASSTGQADTQYF
>TRBD2|TRBJ2-5|TRBV3-1|few
TGTGCCAGCAGCCAAGAATGGACTAGCAGAAAGACCCAGTACTTC
CASSQEWTSRKTQYF